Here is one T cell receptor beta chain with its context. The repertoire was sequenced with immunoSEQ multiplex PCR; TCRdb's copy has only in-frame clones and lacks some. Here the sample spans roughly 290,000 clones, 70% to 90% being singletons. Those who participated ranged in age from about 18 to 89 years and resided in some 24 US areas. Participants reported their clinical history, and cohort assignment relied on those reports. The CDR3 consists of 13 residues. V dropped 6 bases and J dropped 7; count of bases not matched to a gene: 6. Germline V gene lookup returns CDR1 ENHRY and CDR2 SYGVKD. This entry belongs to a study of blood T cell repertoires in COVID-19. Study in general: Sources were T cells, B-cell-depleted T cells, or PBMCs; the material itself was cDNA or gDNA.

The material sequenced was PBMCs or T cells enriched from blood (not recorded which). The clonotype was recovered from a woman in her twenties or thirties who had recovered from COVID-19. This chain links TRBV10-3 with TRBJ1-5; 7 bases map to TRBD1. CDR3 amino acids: CAIRGTEDQPQHF. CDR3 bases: TGTGCCATCAGGGGGACAGAAGACCAGCCCCAGCATTTT.